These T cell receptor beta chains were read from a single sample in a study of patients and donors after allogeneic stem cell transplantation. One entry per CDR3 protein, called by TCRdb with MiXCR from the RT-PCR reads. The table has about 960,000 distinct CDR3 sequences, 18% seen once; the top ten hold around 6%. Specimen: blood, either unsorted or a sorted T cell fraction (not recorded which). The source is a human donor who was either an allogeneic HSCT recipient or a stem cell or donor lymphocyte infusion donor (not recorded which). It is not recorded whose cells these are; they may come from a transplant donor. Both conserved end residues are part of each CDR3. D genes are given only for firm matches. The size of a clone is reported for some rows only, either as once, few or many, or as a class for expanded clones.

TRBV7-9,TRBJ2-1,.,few,TGTGCCAGCAGCTTGCTCCAGTACAATGAGCAGTTCTTC,CASSLLQYNEQFF
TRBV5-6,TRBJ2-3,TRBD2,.,TGTGCCAGCAGCCGCGGGGGATCCCACACAGATACGCAGTATTTT,CASSRGGSHTDTQYF
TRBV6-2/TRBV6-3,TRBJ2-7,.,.,TGTGCCAGCAGTTACTTCGGCGTCCTATGGTACTTC,CASSYFGVLWYF
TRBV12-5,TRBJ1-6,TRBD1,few,TGTGCTAGTGGTTTGGGGGACAGGGGATCACCCCTCCACTTT,CASGLGDRGSPLHF
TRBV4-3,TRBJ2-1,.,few,TGCGCCAGCAGCCAACAGGGTGACAATGAGCAGTTCTTC,CASSQQGDNEQFF
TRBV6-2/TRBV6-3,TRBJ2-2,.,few,TGTGCCAGCAGTTTCGATAGAAGGGACGGGGAGCTGTTTTTT,CASSFDRRDGELFF
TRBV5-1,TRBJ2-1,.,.,TGCGCCAGCAGCTTTTATCCCCAGAACAATGAGCAGTTCTTC,CASSFYPQNNEQFF
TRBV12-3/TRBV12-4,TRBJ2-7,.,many,TGTGCCAGCAGTTTAGGCCTCGGCAGGGCCCACGAGCAGTACTTC,CASSLGLGRAHEQYF
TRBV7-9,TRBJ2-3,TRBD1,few,TGTGCCAGCAGCCGACAGGGTGGTAGAACAGATACGCAGTATTTT,CASSRQGGRTDTQYF
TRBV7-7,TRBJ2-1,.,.,TGTGCCAGCGGATCTCTTAGGTCCAATGAGCAGTTCTTC,CASGSLRSNEQFF
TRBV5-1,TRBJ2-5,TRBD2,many,TGTGCCAGCAGTCTGGGACTAGCTGAGACCCAGTACTTC,CASSLGLAETQYF
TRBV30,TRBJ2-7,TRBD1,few,TGTGCCTGGAGTTCCTCGGGACAGAGTGAGCAGTACTTC,CAWSSSGQSEQYF
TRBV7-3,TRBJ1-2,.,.,TGTGCCAGCAGCTTAACCGCTCACGGAGGGGTTAATGATGGCTACACCTTC,CASSLTAHGGVNDGYTF
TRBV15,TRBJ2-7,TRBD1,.,TGTGCCACCAGTATCGCGGGACAGGCTTCCTACGAGCAGTACTTC,CATSIAGQASYEQYF
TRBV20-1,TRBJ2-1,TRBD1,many,TGCAGTGCTAGAGACCCGTGGGACAGGGTGGGCTACAATGAGCAGTTCTTC,CSARDPWDRVGYNEQFF
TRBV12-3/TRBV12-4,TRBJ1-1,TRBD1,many,TGTGCCAGCAGTTCTCGGACAGGGGGATATGCTTTCTTT,CASSSRTGGYAFF
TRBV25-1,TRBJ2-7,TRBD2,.,TGTGCCAGCAGTGAATCGGGCGGGAGGGGCTACGAGCAGTACTTC,CASSESGGRGYEQYF
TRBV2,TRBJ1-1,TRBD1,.,TGTGCCAGCAGTTTAGACAGGGGGTCCCCTGAAGCTTTCTTT,CASSLDRGSPEAFF
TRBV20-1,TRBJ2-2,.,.,TGCAGTGCTGATTTACAGGGAAACGGGGAGCTGTTTTTT,CSADLQGNGELFF
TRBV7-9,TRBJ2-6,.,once,TGTGCCAGCAGCATTCGTGGTGGTGGGGCCAACGTCCTGACTTTC,CASSIRGGGANVLTF
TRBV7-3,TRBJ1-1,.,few,TGTGCCAGCAGCTTAATGGGCCAACCGGCTGAAGCTTTCTTT,CASSLMGQPAEAFF
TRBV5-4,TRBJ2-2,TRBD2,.,TGTGCCAGCACCGGGACTAGCGGGAGGACCTTCACCGGGGAGCTGTTTTTT,CASTGTSGRTFTGELFF